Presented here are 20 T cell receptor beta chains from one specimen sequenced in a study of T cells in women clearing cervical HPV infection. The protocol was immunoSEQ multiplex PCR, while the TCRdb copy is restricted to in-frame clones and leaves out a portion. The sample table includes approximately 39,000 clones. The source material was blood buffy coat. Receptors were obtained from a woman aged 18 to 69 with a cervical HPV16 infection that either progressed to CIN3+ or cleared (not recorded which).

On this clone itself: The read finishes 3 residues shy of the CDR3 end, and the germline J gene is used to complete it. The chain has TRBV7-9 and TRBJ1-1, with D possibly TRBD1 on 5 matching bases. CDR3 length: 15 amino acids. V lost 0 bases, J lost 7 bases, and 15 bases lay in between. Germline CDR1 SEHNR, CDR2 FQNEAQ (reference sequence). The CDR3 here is CASSLAPKGRNEAFF. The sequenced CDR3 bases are TGTGCCAGCAGCTTAGCGCCGAAGGGGAGGAATGAA.

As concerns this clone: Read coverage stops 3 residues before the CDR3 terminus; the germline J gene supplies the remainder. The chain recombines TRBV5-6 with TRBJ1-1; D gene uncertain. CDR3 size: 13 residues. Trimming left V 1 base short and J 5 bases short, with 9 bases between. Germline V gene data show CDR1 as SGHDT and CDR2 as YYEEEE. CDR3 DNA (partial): TGTGCCAGCAGCTTGAGTTACCGGACTGAA. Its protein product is CASSLSYRTE. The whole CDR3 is CASSLSYRTEAFF.

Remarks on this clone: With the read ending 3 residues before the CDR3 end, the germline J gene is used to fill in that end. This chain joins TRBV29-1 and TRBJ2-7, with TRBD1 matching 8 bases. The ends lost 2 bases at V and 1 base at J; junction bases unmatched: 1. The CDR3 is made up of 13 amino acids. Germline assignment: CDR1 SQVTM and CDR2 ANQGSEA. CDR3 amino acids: CSVETGGSYEQYF. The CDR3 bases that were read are TGCAGCGTTGAAACAGGGGGGTCCTACGAG.

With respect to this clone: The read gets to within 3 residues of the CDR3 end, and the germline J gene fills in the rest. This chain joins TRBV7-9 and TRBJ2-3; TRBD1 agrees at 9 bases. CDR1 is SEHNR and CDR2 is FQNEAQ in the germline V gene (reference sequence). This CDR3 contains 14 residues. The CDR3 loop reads CASSPTGGDQPQYF. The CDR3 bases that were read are TGTGCCAGCAGTCCCACAGGGGGCGATCAGCCG.

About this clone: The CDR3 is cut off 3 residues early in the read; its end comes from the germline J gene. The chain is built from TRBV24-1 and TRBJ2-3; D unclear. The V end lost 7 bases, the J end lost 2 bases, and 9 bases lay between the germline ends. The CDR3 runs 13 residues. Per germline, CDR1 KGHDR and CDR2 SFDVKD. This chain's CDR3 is CATRVQYTDTQYF. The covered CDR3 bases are TGTGCCACCAGAGTCCAGTACACAGATACG.

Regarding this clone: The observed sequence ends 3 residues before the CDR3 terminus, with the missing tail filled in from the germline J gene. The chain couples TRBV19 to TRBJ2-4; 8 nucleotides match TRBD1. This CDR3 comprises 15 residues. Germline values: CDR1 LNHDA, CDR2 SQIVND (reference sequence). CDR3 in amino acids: CASKGGQGPPYGQYF. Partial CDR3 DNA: TGTGCCAGTAAAGGAGGACAGGGACCTCCCTATGGT.

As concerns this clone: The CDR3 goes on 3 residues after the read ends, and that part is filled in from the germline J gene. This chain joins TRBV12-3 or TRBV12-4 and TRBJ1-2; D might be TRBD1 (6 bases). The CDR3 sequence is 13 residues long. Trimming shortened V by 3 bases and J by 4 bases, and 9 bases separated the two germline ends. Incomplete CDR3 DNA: TGTGCCAGCAGTTTGGGACACCTCTATGGC. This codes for CASSLGHLYG. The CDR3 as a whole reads CASSLGHLYGYTF.

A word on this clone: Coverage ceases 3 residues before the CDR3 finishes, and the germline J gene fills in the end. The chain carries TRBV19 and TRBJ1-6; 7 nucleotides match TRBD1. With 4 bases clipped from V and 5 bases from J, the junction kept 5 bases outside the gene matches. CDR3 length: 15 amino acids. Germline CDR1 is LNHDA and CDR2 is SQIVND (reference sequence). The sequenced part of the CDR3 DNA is TGTGCCAGTAGTAGAACCGGGACAGATAATTCACCC. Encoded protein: CASSRTGTDNSP. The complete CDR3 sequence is CASSRTGTDNSPLHF.

CDR3 amino acids: CASSEARPENTQYF. Incomplete CDR3 DNA: TGTGCCAGCAGTGAAGCGAGGCCAGAAAATACG. The chain employs TRBV6-1 and TRBJ2-3; D remains ambiguous. The read terminates 3 residues before the CDR3 end, so the remaining end is supplied by the germline J gene. The CDR3 loop spans 14 amino acids. CDR1 and CDR2 (germline): MNHNS, SASEGT. V lost 0 bases and J 7 bases, leaving 11 bases between the germline ends.

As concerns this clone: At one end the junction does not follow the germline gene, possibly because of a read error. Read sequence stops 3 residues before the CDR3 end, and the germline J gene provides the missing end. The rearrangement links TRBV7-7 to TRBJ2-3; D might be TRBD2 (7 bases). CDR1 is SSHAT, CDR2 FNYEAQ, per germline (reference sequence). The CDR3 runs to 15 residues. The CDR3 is CASSLFSGGRETQYF. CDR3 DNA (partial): TGTGCTAGCAGCTTATTTTCCGGGGGGCGTGAGACG.

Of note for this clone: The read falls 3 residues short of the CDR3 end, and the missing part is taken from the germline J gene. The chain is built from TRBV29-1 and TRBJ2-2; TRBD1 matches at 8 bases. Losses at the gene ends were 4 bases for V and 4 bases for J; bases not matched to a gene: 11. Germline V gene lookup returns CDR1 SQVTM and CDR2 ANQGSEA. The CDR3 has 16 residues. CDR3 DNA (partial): TGCAGCGTTGTGGAGAACAGGGGGATGGTCACCGGGGAG. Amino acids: CSVVENRGMVTGE. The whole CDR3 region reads CSVVENRGMVTGELFF.

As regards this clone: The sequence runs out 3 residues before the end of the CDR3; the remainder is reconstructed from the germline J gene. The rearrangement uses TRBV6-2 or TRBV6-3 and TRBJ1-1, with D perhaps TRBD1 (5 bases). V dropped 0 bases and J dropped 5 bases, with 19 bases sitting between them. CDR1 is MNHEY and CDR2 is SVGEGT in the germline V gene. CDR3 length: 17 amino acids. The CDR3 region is CASSYSKHVRVDTEAFF. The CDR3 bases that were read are TGTGCCAGCAGTTACTCGAAACATGTCAGGGTGGATACTGAA.

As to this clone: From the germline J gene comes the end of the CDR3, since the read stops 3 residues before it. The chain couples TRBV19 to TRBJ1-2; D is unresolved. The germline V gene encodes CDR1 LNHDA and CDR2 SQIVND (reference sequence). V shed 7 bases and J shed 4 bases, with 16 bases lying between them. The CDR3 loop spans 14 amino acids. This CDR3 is CASTPGRAGYGYTF. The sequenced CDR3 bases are TGTGCCAGTACCCCGGGTAGGGCGGGCTATGGC. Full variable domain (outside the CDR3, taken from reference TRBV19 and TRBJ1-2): DGGITQSPKYLFRKEGQNVTLSCEQNLNHDAMYWYRQDPGQGLRLIYYSQIVNDFQKGDIAEGYSVSREKKESFPLTVTSAQKNPTAFYLCASTPGRAGYGYTFGSGTRLTVV.

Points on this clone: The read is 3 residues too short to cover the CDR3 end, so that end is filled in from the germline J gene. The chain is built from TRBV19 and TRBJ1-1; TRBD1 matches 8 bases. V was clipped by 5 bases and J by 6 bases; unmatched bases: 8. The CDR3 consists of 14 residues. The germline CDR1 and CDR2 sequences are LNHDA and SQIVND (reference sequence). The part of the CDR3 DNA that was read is TGTGCCAGTAGTCCCCGGGACAGGACCCCTGAA. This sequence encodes CASSPRDRTPE. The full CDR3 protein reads CASSPRDRTPEAFF. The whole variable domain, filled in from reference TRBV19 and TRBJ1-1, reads DGGITQSPKYLFRKEGQNVTLSCEQNLNHDAMYWYRQDPGQGLRLIYYSQIVNDFQKGDIAEGYSVSREKKESFPLTVTSAQKNPTAFYLCASSPRDRTPEAFFGQGTRLTVV.

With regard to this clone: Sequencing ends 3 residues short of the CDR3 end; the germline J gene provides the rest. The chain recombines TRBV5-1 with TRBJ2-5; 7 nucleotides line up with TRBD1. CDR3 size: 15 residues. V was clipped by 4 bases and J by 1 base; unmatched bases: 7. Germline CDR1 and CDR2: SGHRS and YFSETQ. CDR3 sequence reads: CASSKQGTFQETQYF. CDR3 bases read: TGCGCCAGCAGCAAACAGGGGACCTTCCAAGAGACC. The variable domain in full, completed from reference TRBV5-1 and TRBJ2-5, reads KAGVTQTPRYLIKTRGQQVTLSCSPISGHRSVSWYQQTPGQGLQFLFEYFSETQRNKGNFPGRFSGRQFSNSRSEMNVSTLELGDSALYLCASSKQGTFQETQYFGPGTRLLVL.

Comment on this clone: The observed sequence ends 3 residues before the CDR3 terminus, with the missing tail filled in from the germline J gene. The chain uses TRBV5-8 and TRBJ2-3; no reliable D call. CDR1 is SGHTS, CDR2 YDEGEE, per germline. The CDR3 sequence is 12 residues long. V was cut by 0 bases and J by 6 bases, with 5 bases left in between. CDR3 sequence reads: CASSLGLDTQYF. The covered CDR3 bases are TGTGCCAGCAGCTTGGGGCTGGATACG.

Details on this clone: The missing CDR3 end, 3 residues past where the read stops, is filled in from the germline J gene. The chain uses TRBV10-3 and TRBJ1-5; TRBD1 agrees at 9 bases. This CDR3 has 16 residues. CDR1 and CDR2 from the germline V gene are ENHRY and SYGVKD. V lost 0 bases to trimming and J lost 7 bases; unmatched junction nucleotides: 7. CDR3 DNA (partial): TGTGCCATCAGTGAGTCGACTCGACAGGGGGAACAGCCC. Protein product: CAISESTRQGEQP. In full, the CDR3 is CAISESTRQGEQPQHF.

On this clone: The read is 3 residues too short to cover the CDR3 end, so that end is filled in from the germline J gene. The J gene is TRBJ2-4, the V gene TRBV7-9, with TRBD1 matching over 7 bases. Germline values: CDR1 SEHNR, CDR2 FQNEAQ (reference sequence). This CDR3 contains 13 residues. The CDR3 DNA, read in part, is TGTGCCAGCAGCACGGGACAGCTTGAAGGT. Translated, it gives CASSTGQLEG. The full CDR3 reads CASSTGQLEGQYF.

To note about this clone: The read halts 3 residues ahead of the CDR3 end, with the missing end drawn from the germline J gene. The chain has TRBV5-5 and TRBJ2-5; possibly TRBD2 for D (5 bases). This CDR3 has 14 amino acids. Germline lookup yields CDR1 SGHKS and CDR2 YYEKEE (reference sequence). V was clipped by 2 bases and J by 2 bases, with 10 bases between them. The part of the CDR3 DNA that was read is TGTGCCAGCAGCTTCACGGACTCTCAAGAGACC. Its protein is CASSFTDSQET. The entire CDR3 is CASSFTDSQETQYF.

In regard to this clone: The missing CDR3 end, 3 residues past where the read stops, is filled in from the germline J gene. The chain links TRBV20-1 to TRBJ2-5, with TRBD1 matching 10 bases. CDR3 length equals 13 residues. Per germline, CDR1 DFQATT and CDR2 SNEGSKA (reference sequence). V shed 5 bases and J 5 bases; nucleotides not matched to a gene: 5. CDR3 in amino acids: CSARDRGSETQYF. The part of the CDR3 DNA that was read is TGCAGTGCTCGGGACAGGGGTTCCGAGACC.